The present TCR beta chain was sequenced within a study of shared clonotypes between healthy human individuals. In germline, CDR1 is MNHEY, CDR2 SMNVEV (reference sequence). The CDR3 consists of 15 residues. Trimming pared 2 bases from V and 2 bases from J, leaving 10 bases between. Per the original data handling: Because ImmunoSEQ provided only junction sequences with no quality scores, the filtering differed. The assay was immunoSEQ multiplex PCR, and TCRdb's table has in-frame clones only and misses some. The D gene and trimming were derived from the DNA, and the V and J assignments and clone size from that table. The sample lists some 2,100,000 clones; almost 96% were seen once. The donors, all of them Caucasian adults, lived in Nashville, Tennessee.

The sample was naive CD4+ T cells sorted from blood. Subset here: CD45RA+ positively selected. The sequence was obtained from a young man in good health. The rearrangement joins TRBV27 to TRBJ2-1; tentatively, D is TRBD1 or TRBD2 (5 bases each). This chain's CDR3 is CASSLRDGPYNEQFF. CDR3 nucleotides: TGTGCCAGCAGTTTACGGGACGGACCCTACAATGAGCAGTTCTTC.